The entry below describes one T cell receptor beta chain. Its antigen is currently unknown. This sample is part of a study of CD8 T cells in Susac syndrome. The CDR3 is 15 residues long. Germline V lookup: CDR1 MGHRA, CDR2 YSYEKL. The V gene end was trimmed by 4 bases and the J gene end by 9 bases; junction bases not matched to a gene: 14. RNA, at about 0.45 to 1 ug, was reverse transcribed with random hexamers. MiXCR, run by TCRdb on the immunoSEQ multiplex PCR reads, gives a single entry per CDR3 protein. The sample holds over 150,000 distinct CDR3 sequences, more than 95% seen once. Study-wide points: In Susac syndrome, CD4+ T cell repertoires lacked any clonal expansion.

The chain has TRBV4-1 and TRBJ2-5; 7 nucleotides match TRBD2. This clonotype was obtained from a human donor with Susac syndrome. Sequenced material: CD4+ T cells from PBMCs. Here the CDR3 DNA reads TGCGCCAGCAGCCTTGGGGAGGGCCCTCCGGGGGCCCAGTACTTC. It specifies CASSLGEGPPGAQYF.